The 18 T cell receptor beta chains below were found in one sample sequenced in a study of blood T cell repertoires in COVID-19 (dated by TCRdb to 2018 to 2020). The protocol used for the library was the immunoSEQ multiplex PCR assay. Imported from immuneACCESS, the table was reduced by TCRdb to in-frame sequences with V and J called. These copies leave out some clones; in studies compared against another copy, an unresolved V gene accounts for under half, and the cause of the remainder is not known. This sample comprises about 350,000 clones, over 75% of them detected only once. About 0.93% of the sample is in the top ten clones. Sequenced sample: PBMCs or T cells enriched from blood (not recorded which). Receptors originate from a young woman who had recovered from COVID-19.

The CDR3 loop is CASRLDRLTNQPQHF. CDR3 in DNA: TGTGCCAGTAGGTTGGACAGGCTTACCAATCAGCCCCAGCATTTT. This chain links TRBV19 with TRBJ1-5; 7 positions agree with TRBD1. Germline CDR1 and CDR2: LNHDA and SQIVND (reference sequence). V gave up 6 bases and J gave up 3 bases; unmatched junction bases: 8. The CDR3 loop spans 15 amino acids.

The chain carries TRBV7-9 and TRBJ2-7; maybe TRBD2 (7 bases). The length of the CDR3 is 16 residues. The germline CDR1 and CDR2 sequences are SEHNR and FQNEAQ (reference sequence). V lost 4 bases, J lost 2 bases, and 18 bases lay in between. The CDR3 is CASSSGGGGNPYEQYF. The CDR3 DNA is TGTGCCAGCAGCTCGGGGGGAGGGGGAAACCCCTACGAGCAGTACTTC. Based on the CDR3 plus reference TRBV7-9 and TRBJ2-7, the full variable domain is DTGVSQNPRHKITKRGQNVTFRCDPISEHNRLYWYRQTLGQGPEFLTYFQNEAQLEKSRLLSDRFSAERPKGSFSTLEIQRTEQGDSAMYLCASSSGGGGNPYEQYFGPGTRLTVT.

This chain links TRBV30 with TRBJ2-7; TRBD1 aligns across 9 bases. The V segment lost 5 bases and the J segment 6 bases; nucleotides outside the gene matches: 11. Germline CDR1 GTSNPN, CDR2 SVGIG (reference sequence). This CDR3 has 14 residues. The CDR3 loop is CAWAKDRGLSEQYF. CDR3 coding DNA: TGTGCCTGGGCCAAGGACAGGGGATTAAGCGAGCAGTACTTC. Full variable domain (missing parts from reference TRBV30 and TRBJ2-7): SQTIHQWPATLVQPVGSPLSLECTVEGTSNPNLYWYRQAAGRGLQLLFYSVGIGQISSEVPQNLSASRPQDRQFILSSKKLLLSDSGFYLCAWAKDRGLSEQYFGPGTRLTVT.

The rearrangement uses TRBV6-1 and TRBJ2-2; D ambiguous. Trimming took off 1 base at V and 3 bases at J, with 9 bases between the two ends. CDR1 and CDR2 (germline): MNHNS, SASEGT. This CDR3 has 15 amino acids. The CDR3 DNA reads TGTGCCAGCAGTGAAGTTGCAGTGCACACCGGGGAGCTGTTTTTT. The encoded protein is CASSEVAVHTGELFF.

The rearrangement uses TRBV7-9 and TRBJ1-2; tentatively, D is TRBD1 (5 bases). With 5 bases removed from V and 6 bases from J, the gap between germline ends came to 10 bases. The V gene's germline CDR1 is SEHNR and CDR2 FQNEAQ (reference sequence). CDR3 size: 12 residues. This chain's CDR3 is CASSAGTNGYTF. CDR3 bases: TGTGCCAGCAGCGCCGGGACTAATGGCTACACCTTC.

The J gene is TRBJ1-2, the V gene TRBV12-3 or TRBV12-4; TRBD1 is a possible D gene (6 bases). V lost 3 bases, J lost 3 bases, and 8 bases lay in between. The CDR3 totals 13 residues. CDR3: CASSFNRDYGYTF. CDR3 nucleotides: TGTGCCAGCAGTTTCAACAGGGACTATGGCTACACCTTC.

This clone was counted a single time. CDR3 nucleotide sequence: TGTGCTAGTGGTTTGGTACAGGGGGCGACCGGGGAGCTGTTTTTT. Translating it yields CASGLVQGATGELFF. The chain has TRBV12-5 and TRBJ2-2; 9 nucleotides line up with TRBD1. J was trimmed by 5 bases and V by 0 bases; bases with no gene match: 1. The CDR3 spans 15 residues. CDR1 and CDR2 (germline): LGHNT, FRNRAP.

This chain joins TRBV6-1 and TRBJ2-7, with TRBD1 as a possible D gene (6 bases). CDR1 MNHNS and CDR2 SASEGT come from the germline V gene. The CDR3 runs 17 residues. Trimming removed 0 bases at V and 2 bases at J, with 17 bases between. The CDR3 DNA is TGTGCCAGCAGTGAAGCGAGGGCCAGGGGTAGCCCCTACGAGCAGTACTTC. The encoded protein is CASSEARARGSPYEQYF.

The chain couples TRBV11-2 to TRBJ2-7; 8 bases fit TRBD1. This CDR3 has 15 residues. Looked up from germline, CDR1 is SGHAT and CDR2 is FQNNGV. V was clipped by 1 base and J by 4 bases; unmatched bases: 6. The CDR3 here is CASSLGQGANYEQYF. CDR3 nucleotide sequence: TGTGCCAGCAGCTTAGGTCAGGGGGCGAATTACGAGCAGTACTTC.

This chain uses TRBV27 with TRBJ1-5; 10 bases map to TRBD1. J lost 5 bases, V lost 4 bases, and 11 bases had no gene match. The V gene's germline CDR1 is MNHEY and CDR2 SMNVEV (reference sequence). The length of the CDR3 is 17 residues. CDR3 residues: CASSYLPGQGFDQPQHF. CDR3 DNA sequence: TGTGCCAGCAGTTACCTACCGGGACAGGGGTTCGATCAGCCCCAGCATTTT.

The gene calls are TRBV2 and TRBJ1-5; D not certain. V lost 8 bases and J lost 6, with 11 bases in between. CDR3 length equals 12 residues. The germline CDR1 and CDR2 sequences are SNHLY and FYNNEI. The CDR3 nucleotides are TGTGCCAGCCGCCGGGAGGGTCAGCCCCAGCATTTT. Translated: CASRREGQPQHF.

The chain is built from TRBV4-3 and TRBJ1-1; D possibly corresponds to TRBD1 (6 bases). V was trimmed by 1 base and J by 4 bases, leaving 13 bases between them. Germline assignment: CDR1 LGHNA and CDR2 YSLEER. The CDR3 length is 15 residues. The CDR3 protein is CASSQGAQGLTEAFF. The CDR3 DNA sequence: TGCGCCAGCAGCCAAGGCGCACAGGGTCTCACTGAAGCTTTCTTT.

With respect to this clone: At one boundary the junction diverges from the germline segment, which might be a read error. This chain uses TRBV6-1 with TRBJ1-5; possible D gene TRBD1, 6 bases. The CDR3 is made up of 13 amino acids. Germline V lookup: CDR1 MNHNS, CDR2 SASEGT. The CDR3: CASGEQGYQPQHF. The CDR3 coding sequence is TGTGCCAGCGGTGAACAGGGCTATCAGCCCCAGCATTTT.

The CDR3 protein is CASSLTGAPALYNEQFF. In DNA form, the CDR3 reads TGCGCCAGCAGCTTGACAGGGGCCCCAGCCCTCTACAATGAGCAGTTCTTC. V usage is TRBV5-1 and J usage is TRBJ2-1, with 7 positions matching TRBD1. Germline CDR1 SGHRS, CDR2 YFSETQ. The CDR3 totals 17 residues. V was pared by 1 base and J by 3 bases, with 10 bases of the junction left unmatched.

This chain joins TRBV5-6 and TRBJ1-1; 7 nucleotides match TRBD1. Unmatched junction bases numbered 5, after V lost 3 bases and J lost 3 bases. CDR1 and CDR2 (germline): SGHDT, YYEEEE. The CDR3 runs to 14 residues. The CDR3 DNA is TGTGCCAGCAGCTACAGGGGAGGCGACACTGAAGCTTTCTTT. Translation: CASSYRGGDTEAFF. Looking up the rest from reference TRBV5-6 and TRBJ1-1 gives the full variable domain: DAGVTQSPTHLIKTRGQQVTLRCSPKSGHDTVSWYQQALGQGPQFIFQYYEEEERQRGNFPDRFSGHQFPNYSSELNVNALLLGDSALYLCASSYRGGDTEAFFGQGTRLTVV.

The chain employs TRBV11-2 and TRBJ2-5, with D possibly being TRBD2 (5 bases). The V gene lost 10 bases and the J gene lost 3 bases, with 15 bases spanning the gap. CDR1 SGHAT and CDR2 FQNNGV come from the germline V gene. The CDR3 totals 13 residues. The CDR3 protein is CATSLGREETQYF. CDR3 in DNA: TGTGCCACCTCACTAGGACGGGAAGAGACCCAGTACTTC.

CDR3 residues: CASSYRQTGNTEAFF. As DNA, the CDR3 is TGTGCCAGCAGTTACCGCCAAACAGGGAACACTGAAGCTTTCTTT. The chain recombines TRBV6-5 with TRBJ1-1; possibly TRBD1 for D (5 bases). The CDR3 has 15 residues. The ends were cut back, 2 bases at V and 1 base at J, with 11 bases in the middle. Per germline, CDR1 MNHEY and CDR2 SVGAGI.

The chain combines TRBV28 with TRBJ1-2, with D uncertain. This CDR3 contains 14 residues. V lost 7 bases and J lost 4, with 16 bases in between. Germline CDR1 is MDHEN and CDR2 is SYDVKM. CDR3 sequence: CASTHPQPIYGYTF. The CDR3 region has the DNA TGTGCCAGCACTCACCCACAGCCTATCTATGGCTACACCTTC.